The next 20 T cell receptor beta chains were all read from a single sample in a study of identical twins. In TCRdb, the 5' RACE reads were re-called with MiXCR into one record per CDR3 protein. This table holds 470,000 or so distinct CDR3 sequences, less than 25% found once. The sample was also reused in another study, on T cells expressing NK-cell markers.

Sequenced material: CD4+ T cells sorted from blood. All receptors come from a woman aged 18-29 years in good health.

This clonotype was counted only a few times. The chain recombines TRBV12-3 or TRBV12-4 with TRBJ1-2; D remains unclear. With 6 bases removed from V and 5 bases from J, the gap between germline ends came to 10 bases. The CDR3 totals 12 residues. CDR3 amino acids: CASRRASYGYTF. CDR3 nucleotides: TGTGCCAGCAGGCGGGCCTCGTATGGCTACACCTTC.

This clonotype was recorded at least ten times. This chain connects TRBV12-3 or TRBV12-4 to TRBJ1-2; D is uncertain. The V end lost 3 bases, the J end lost 5 bases, and 19 bases lay between the germline ends. The CDR3 extends over 16 amino acids. The CDR3 sequence: CASSFQAQPLIYGYTF. CDR3 DNA: TGTGCCAGCAGTTTTCAGGCGCAGCCTCTTATATATGGCTACACCTTC.

The CDR3 spells CASSESRTRSYEQYF. As DNA, the CDR3 is TGCGCCAGCAGTGAGTCGCGGACTCGGTCCTACGAGCAGTACTTC. This chain joins TRBV10-2 and TRBJ2-7; tentatively, D is TRBD2 (5 bases). Germline CDR1 reads WSHSY; CDR2 reads SAAADI. CDR3 length: 15 amino acids. The V gene lost 0 bases and the J gene lost 1 base, with 10 bases spanning the gap.

This chain links TRBV7-9 with TRBJ2-7; weak D call: TRBD1 (5 bases). The V end was cut by 5 bases, the J end by 5 bases, with 16 bases between. The CDR3 consists of 14 residues. The V gene's germline CDR1 is SEHNR and CDR2 FQNEAQ (reference sequence). CDR3 coding DNA: TGTGCCAGCAGCCGACCGCAGGGATCCCACGAGCAGTACTTC. Its translation is CASSRPQGSHEQYF.

This clonotype was seen more than once but under ten times. This chain uses TRBV10-1 with TRBJ2-2, with D unclear. Germline V gene sequence: CDR1 WNHNN, CDR2 SYGVQD (reference sequence). Trimming stripped 6 bases from V and 6 bases from J, with 11 bases between. This CDR3 is 13 amino acids long. The CDR3 spells CASRPELAGELFF. CDR3 nucleotides: TGCGCCAGCAGGCCAGAGCTAGCCGGGGAGCTGTTTTTT.

The chain carries TRBV5-1 and TRBJ2-3; 11 bases match TRBD2. V lost 3 bases, J lost 1 base, and 10 bases stayed unmatched. The CDR3 contains 18 residues. Looked up from germline, CDR1 is SGHRS and CDR2 is YFSETQ. As DNA, the CDR3 is TGCGCCAGCAGCTGGGGACTAGCGGAGGGGTTCGGCACAGATACGCAGTATTTT. As protein: CASSWGLAEGFGTDTQYF.

The chain carries TRBV3-1 and TRBJ1-1; D remains ambiguous. This CDR3 is 11 amino acids long. The ends were cut back, 3 bases at V and 7 bases at J, with 6 bases in the middle. Germline CDR1 is LGHDT and CDR2 is YNNKEL (reference sequence). The CDR3 here is CASSQNGEAFF. DNA for the CDR3: TGTGCCAGCAGCCAGAACGGTGAAGCTTTCTTT.

The chain uses TRBV7-9 and TRBJ2-3; D gene uncertain. Trimming cost V 5 bases and J 2 bases, with 14 bases left between them. Germline CDR1 and CDR2: SEHNR and FQNEAQ (reference sequence). There are 15 residues in the CDR3. CDR3 sequence: CASSRLGGNTDTQYF. CDR3 coding DNA: TGTGCCAGCAGCCGACTGGGCGGAAACACAGATACGCAGTATTTT.

The CDR3 DNA follows: TGCAGTGCTAAAGCAGGGAATTCGGGGAATTCACCCCTCCACTTT. This codes for CSAKAGNSGNSPLHF. The rearrangement uses TRBV20-1 and TRBJ1-6; D may be TRBD1 (5 bases). V was trimmed by 4 bases and J by 7 bases, leaving 17 bases between them. Germline lookup yields CDR1 DFQATT and CDR2 SNEGSKA (reference sequence). The CDR3 has 15 residues.

This rearrangement joins TRBV10-3 to TRBJ1-5; 8 nucleotides line up with TRBD1. The CDR3 has 13 amino acids. Germline V gene sequence: CDR1 ENHRY, CDR2 SYGVKD. J gave up 3 bases and V 8 bases, and 3 bases lay outside the gene matches. CDR3 coding DNA: TGTGCCATCCGGACAGGGCCCAATCAGCCCCAGCATTTT. This codes for CAIRTGPNQPQHF.

This clonotype was counted only a few times. The V gene is TRBV3-1, the J gene TRBJ2-2; possible D gene TRBD2, 7 bases. Germline V gene data show CDR1 as LGHDT and CDR2 as YNNKEL (reference sequence). This CDR3 is built from 16 residues. Trimming stripped 5 bases from V and 1 base from J, with 14 bases between. The CDR3 loop is CASSRRGALNTGELFF. The CDR3 DNA reads TGTGCCAGCAGCAGACGGGGGGCGCTGAACACCGGGGAGCTGTTTTTT.

This clonotype has ten or more counts. One end of the junction does not line up with germline, which may come from a read error. The chain has TRBV12-3 or TRBV12-4 and TRBJ1-1, with D possibly TRBD1 on 5 matching bases. CDR3 size: 13 residues. Here the CDR3 DNA reads TGCGCCAGCAGCTTGGGGGGGAACACTGAAGCTTTCTTT. The encoded protein is CASSLGGNTEAFF.

J is TRBJ1-2 and V is TRBV2, with D tentatively TRBD1 (6 bases). The V and J ends lost 6 bases and 3 bases respectively, with 14 bases between them. Germline V lookup: CDR1 SNHLY, CDR2 FYNNEI. The length of the CDR3 is 14 residues. The CDR3 loop reads CASSVKQGDYGYTF. The CDR3 DNA reads as TGTGCCAGCAGCGTAAAACAGGGAGACTATGGCTACACCTTC.

This clonotype was counted at least ten times. This chain uses TRBV10-3 with TRBJ2-1; 10 bases are a match to TRBD2. CDR3 length equals 16 residues. The germline gives CDR1 ENHRY, CDR2 SYGVKD. Trimming cost V 2 bases and J 9 bases; bases outside gene matches: 10. The CDR3 DNA reads as TGTGCCATCAGTGAGGCCCGGGCTAGCGGGAGTGGTGAGCAGTTCTTC. Translating gives CAISEARASGSGEQFF.

This clonotype was found a few times. The chain uses TRBV7-2 and TRBJ2-1; TRBD2 is a possible D gene (6 bases). Germline lookup yields CDR1 SGHTA and CDR2 FQGNSA. The length of the CDR3 is 16 residues. V lost 6 bases and J lost 0, with 15 bases in between. The CDR3 coding sequence is TGTGCCAGCAGAAAGGAGGGCTCCTACTCCTACAATGAGCAGTTCTTC. Translating it yields CASRKEGSYSYNEQFF.

The chain joins TRBV20-1 to TRBJ2-3, with D perhaps matching TRBD2 (6 bases). Germline CDR1 DFQATT, CDR2 SNEGSKA (reference sequence). V lost 3 bases, J lost 5 bases, and 18 bases lay in between. CDR3 size: 15 residues. CDR3 coding DNA: TGCAGTGCTAGCACAGTCGATGACGGGGGAGATACGCAGTATTTT. It is translated as CSASTVDDGGDTQYF.

V is TRBV10-3 and J is TRBJ1-2; D remains ambiguous. V lost 8 bases and J lost 0, with 7 bases in between. Germline V gene lookup returns CDR1 ENHRY and CDR2 SYGVKD. The CDR3 length is 12 residues. The CDR3 is CAIFSPNYGYTF. The CDR3 DNA follows: TGTGCCATCTTTTCGCCTAACTATGGCTACACCTTC.

The chain joins TRBV14 to TRBJ1-6; D gene unclear. The germline CDR1 and CDR2 sequences are SGHDN and FVKESK. The length of the CDR3 is 15 residues. V was shortened by 4 bases and J by 5 bases, with 12 bases between the two germline ends. CDR3 DNA: TGTGCCAGCAGCCTCGCGGCGAACAATAATTCACCCCTCCACTTT. This encodes CASSLAANNNSPLHF.

This clonotype has a count of ten or more. The rearrangement joins TRBV29-1 to TRBJ2-3, with D tentatively TRBD2 (6 bases). The CDR3 consists of 13 residues. CDR1 is SQVTM and CDR2 is ANQGSEA in the germline V gene. The CDR3: CSCRRGSTDTQYF. In DNA, the CDR3 is TGCAGTTGCAGGCGGGGTAGCACAGATACGCAGTATTTT.

The chain links TRBV20-1 to TRBJ2-3; D is possibly TRBD2 (5 bases). Germline V lookup: CDR1 DFQATT, CDR2 SNEGSKA (reference sequence). Trimming removed 5 bases from V and 3 bases from J, with 12 bases in between. The CDR3 runs 13 residues. The CDR3 DNA reads TGCAGTGCTTCGTGGACTTTAACAGATACGCAGTATTTT. Protein sequence: CSASWTLTDTQYF.